The present T cell receptor (beta chain) was sequenced within a study of persistence of HIV-infected CD4 T cells. Study overall: Multiple blood draws of up to about 180 mL, except two donors with single leukapheresis. General study results and limits: Degenerate expanded CDR3beta sequences were enriched among CMV- and Gag-responding cells.

Germline V CDR1 and CDR2: KGHSY, FQNENV. V shed 10 bases and J 8 bases; nucleotides not matched to a gene: 11. The CDR3 is 13 amino acids. In regard to this clone: Its antigen is still unknown.

Nonspecific anti-CD3/anti-CD28 bead stimulation represents the broad CD4+ T cell repertoire. Sorting selected CD4+ T cells upregulating both CD40 ligand and CD69. CD4+ T cell counts exceeded 400 cells/uL; CMV serology was positive. The libraries were made with immunoSEQ version 4 in survey mode. Only in-frame clones appear in the TCRdb table, and some are missing; sequencing was by immunoSEQ multiplex PCR. The repertoire holds 40,000 or so clones, with about nine tenths as singletons. The sequenced sample was CD4+ T cells sorted from PBMCs after approximately 20-hour stimulation, obtained from a patient who received antiretroviral therapy. The rearrangement links TRBV16 to TRBJ2-1, with TRBD1 matching 7 bases. The receptor was derived from an adult woman with HIV who was CMV-seropositive. The CDR3 nucleotides are TGTGCCACCGTTCCGGGACAGAGGGATGAGCAGTTCTTC. Translating gives CATVPGQRDEQFF.